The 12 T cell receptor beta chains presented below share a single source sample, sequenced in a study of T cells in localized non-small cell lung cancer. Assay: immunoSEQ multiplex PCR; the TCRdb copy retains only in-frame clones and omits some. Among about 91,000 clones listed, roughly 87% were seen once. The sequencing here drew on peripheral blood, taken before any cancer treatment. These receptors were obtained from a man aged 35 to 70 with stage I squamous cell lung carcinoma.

CDR3 sequence (DNA): TGCGCCAGCAGCTTGAAAGGGGGAAACACCATATATTTT. Protein product: CASSLKGGNTIYF. This chain links TRBV5-1 with TRBJ1-3; D is unclear. The CDR3 runs 13 residues. Germline V gives CDR1 SGHRS, CDR2 YFSETQ. Deletions cut 1 base from V and 4 bases from J, with 6 bases between.

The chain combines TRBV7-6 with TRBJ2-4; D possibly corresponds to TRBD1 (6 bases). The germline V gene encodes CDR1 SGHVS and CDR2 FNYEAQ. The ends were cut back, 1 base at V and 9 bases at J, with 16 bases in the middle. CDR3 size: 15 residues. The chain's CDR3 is CASSLGALGAGIQYF. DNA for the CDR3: TGTGCCAGCAGCTTAGGGGCTCTGGGGGCGGGCATTCAGTACTTC.

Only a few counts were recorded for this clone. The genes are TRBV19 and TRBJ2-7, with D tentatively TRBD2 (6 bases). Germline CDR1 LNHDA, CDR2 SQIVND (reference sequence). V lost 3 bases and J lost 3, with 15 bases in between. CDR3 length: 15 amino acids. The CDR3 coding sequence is TGTGCCAGTAGTATGCCGGGGCGGGGTTTCTACGAGCAGTACTTC. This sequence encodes CASSMPGRGFYEQYF.

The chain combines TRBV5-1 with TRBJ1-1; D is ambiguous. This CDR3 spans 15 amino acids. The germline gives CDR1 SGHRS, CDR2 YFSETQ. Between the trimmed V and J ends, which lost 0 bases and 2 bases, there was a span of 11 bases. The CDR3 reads CASSLVFGSNTEAFF. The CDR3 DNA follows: TGCGCCAGCAGCTTGGTATTCGGATCTAACACTGAAGCTTTCTTT.

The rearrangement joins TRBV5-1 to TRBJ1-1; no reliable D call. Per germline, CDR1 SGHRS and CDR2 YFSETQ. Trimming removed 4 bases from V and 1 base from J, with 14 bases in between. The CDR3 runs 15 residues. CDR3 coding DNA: TGCGCCAGCAGCCTCTTCAGGACCACGAACACTGAAGCTTTCTTT. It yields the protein CASSLFRTTNTEAFF.

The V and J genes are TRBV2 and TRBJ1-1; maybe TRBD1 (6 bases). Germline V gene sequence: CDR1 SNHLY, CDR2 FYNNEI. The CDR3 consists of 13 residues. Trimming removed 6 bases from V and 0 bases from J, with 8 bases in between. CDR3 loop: CASRGQLNTEAFF. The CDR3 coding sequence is TGTGCCAGCAGAGGACAGTTGAACACTGAAGCTTTCTTT.

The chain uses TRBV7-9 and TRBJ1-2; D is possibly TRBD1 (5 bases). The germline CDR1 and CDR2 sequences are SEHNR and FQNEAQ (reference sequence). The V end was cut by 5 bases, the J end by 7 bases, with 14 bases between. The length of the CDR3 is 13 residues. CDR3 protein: CASSLEGGAGYTF. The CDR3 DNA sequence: TGTGCCAGCAGCCTCGAGGGAGGGGCTGGCTACACCTTC.

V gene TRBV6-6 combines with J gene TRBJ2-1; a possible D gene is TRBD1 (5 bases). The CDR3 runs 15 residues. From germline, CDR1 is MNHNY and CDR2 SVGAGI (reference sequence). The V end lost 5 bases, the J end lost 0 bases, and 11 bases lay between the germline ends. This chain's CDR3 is CASSGAMSSYNEQFF. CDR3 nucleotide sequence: TGTGCCAGCAGTGGGGCGATGAGCTCCTACAATGAGCAGTTCTTC.

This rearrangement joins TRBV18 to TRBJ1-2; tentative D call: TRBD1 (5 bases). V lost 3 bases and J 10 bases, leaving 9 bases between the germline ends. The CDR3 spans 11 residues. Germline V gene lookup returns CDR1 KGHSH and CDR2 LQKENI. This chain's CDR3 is CASSPGDAYTF. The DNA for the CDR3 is TGTGCCAGCTCACCGGGGGATGCCTACACCTTC.

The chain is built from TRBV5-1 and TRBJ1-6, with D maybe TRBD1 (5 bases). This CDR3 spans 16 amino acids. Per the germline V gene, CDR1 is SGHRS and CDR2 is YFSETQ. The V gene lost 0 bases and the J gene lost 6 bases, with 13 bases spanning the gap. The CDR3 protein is CASSLEGMGSNSPLHF. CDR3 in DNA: TGCGCCAGCAGCTTGGAGGGGATGGGAAGTAATTCACCCCTCCACTTT.

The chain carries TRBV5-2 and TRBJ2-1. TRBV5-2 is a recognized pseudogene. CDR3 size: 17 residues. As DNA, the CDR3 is TGTGCCAGCAACCAAGGAGGGGCAGGGGCCCTCTACAATGAGCAGTTCTTC. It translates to CASNQGGAGALYNEQFF.

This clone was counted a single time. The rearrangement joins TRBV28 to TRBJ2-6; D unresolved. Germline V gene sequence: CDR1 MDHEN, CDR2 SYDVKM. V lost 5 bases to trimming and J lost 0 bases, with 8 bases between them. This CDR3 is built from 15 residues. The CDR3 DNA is TGTGCCAGCAGTCCCCTTGACTCTGGGGCCAACGTCCTGACTTTC. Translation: CASSPLDSGANVLTF.